These T cell receptor beta chains were read from a single sample in a study of T cell changes during pregnancy in multiple sclerosis. Measured with immunoSEQ multiplex PCR; TCRdb has only the in-frame clones, and not every one. The sample lists tens of thousands of clones, around nine tenths occurring once. The sample here was CD4+ T cells from peripheral blood mononuclear cells, taken in the second trimester of pregnancy. Receptor source: a female donor with multiple sclerosis, enrolled in a pregnancy study. Both conserved end residues are part of each CDR3. D genes are given only for firm matches. Clone size appears in some rows only: once, few, many, or a class for an expanded clone.

length,D,J,size,V,DNA,CDR3
15,NA,TRBJ2-7,NA,TRBV5-5,TGTGCCAGCAGCTTGCTAGGGGGAAGCTCCTACGAGCAGTACTTC,CASSLLGGSSYEQYF
15,NA,TRBJ2-3,few,TRBV2,TGTGCCAGCAGTGAAGCGGGGGCGGGCACAGATACGCAGTATTTT,CASSEAGAGTDTQYF
19,TRBD2,TRBJ2-5,NA,TRBV7-2,TGTGCCAGCAGCAAACTCGGGACTAGCGGGAGGTTGTACCAAGAGACCCAGTACTTC,CASSKLGTSGRLYQETQYF
15,TRBD1,TRBJ1-2,NA,TRBV5-1,TGCGCCAGCAGCCGCTTAGGGGACAGCGACTATGGCTACACCTTC,CASSRLGDSDYGYTF
12,NA,TRBJ2-1,NA,TRBV28,TGTGCCAGCAGTCCGGAAGGGGATGAGCAGTTCTTC,CASSPEGDEQFF
14,NA,TRBJ2-2,NA,TRBV28,TGTGCCACCCAAACGGGACTTTGGACCGGGGAGCTGTTTTTT,CATQTGLWTGELFF
15,TRBD1,TRBJ1-4,NA,TRBV5-1,TGCGCCAGCAGCTTGTCGGGGACAGGGAATGAAAAACTGTTTTTT,CASSLSGTGNEKLFF
14,NA,TRBJ1-4,NA,TRBV5-1,TGCGCCAGCAGCATACAGGACCTAGGGGAAAAACTGTTTTTT,CASSIQDLGEKLFF
13,NA,TRBJ2-1,NA,TRBV7-9,TGTGCCAGCAGCCGCCGGGAGAACAATGAGCAGTTCTTC,CASSRRENNEQFF
14,NA,TRBJ2-7,NA,TRBV7-2,TGTGCCAGCAGTCGGACTCTCCGCTCCTACGAGCAGTACTTC,CASSRTLRSYEQYF
19,TRBD1,TRBJ1-5,NA,TRBV7-9,TGTGCCAGCAGCTCGACATCCGGGACAGGTTTACTTAGCAATCAGCCCCAGCATTTT,CASSSTSGTGLLSNQPQHF
15,TRBD1,TRBJ1-6,NA,TRBV6-4,TGTGCCAGCAGTGAGACGACAGGGGCTGGTTCACCCCTCCACTTT,CASSETTGAGSPLHF
14,NA,TRBJ1-2,NA,TRBV28,TGTGCCAGCAGTTTCGGGGGGCCCGACTATGGCTACACCTTC,CASSFGGPDYGYTF
14,NA,TRBJ1-2,NA,TRBV6-5,TGTGCCAGCAGTTACTCGTTTCGGGGGGAGGGCTACACCTTC,CASSYSFRGEGYTF
16,NA,TRBJ1-1,NA,TRBV10-3,TGTGCCATCAGTCCCCCGGGGGGACGGGTTCTCACTGAAGCTTTCTTT,CAISPPGGRVLTEAFF
15,TRBD1,TRBJ1-6,NA,TRBV28,TGTGCCAGCAGCACCTCGGGACAGGGAGTTTCACCCCTCCACTTT,CASSTSGQGVSPLHF
12,NA,TRBJ2-4,NA,TRBV7-2,TGTGCCAGCAGCTTACAGGAGGGCATTCAGTACTTC,CASSLQEGIQYF
11,NA,TRBJ1-6,NA,TRBV6-1,TGTGCCAGCAGTATACAGTCACCCCTCCACTTT,CASSIQSPLHF
14,TRBD2,TRBJ2-7,NA,TRBV28,TGTGCCAGCAGACTAGCGGGAGTAGGCTACGAGCAGTACTTC,CASRLAGVGYEQYF
14,NA,TRBJ1-1,NA,TRBV12-5,TGTGCTAGTGGTTTGGTAGGGGGGGACACTGAAGCTTTCTTT,CASGLVGGDTEAFF
13,NA,TRBJ1-5,NA,TRBV7-9,TGTGCCAGCAGCCAACCAGGGAACTCGCCCCAGCATTTT,CASSQPGNSPQHF
11,NA,TRBJ2-1,NA,TRBV19,TGTGCCAGTAGAGGAGACAATGAGCAGTTCTTC,CASRGDNEQFF
14,NA,TRBJ2-3,NA,TRBV11-3,TGTGCCAGCAGCTCCGGGACATTCGGTGATACGCAGTATTTT,CASSSGTFGDTQYF
14,TRBD2,TRBJ2-7,NA,TRBV2,TGTGCCAGCAGTGACAAACTAGCGGGCTACGAGCAGTACTTC,CASSDKLAGYEQYF
15,NA,TRBJ2-3,NA,TRBV29-1,TGCAGCGTTGAAGTACCAGGCTCAATACCCTATACGCAGTATTTT,CSVEVPGSIPYTQYF
11,TRBD1,TRBJ1-2,NA,TRBV6-5,TGTGCCAGCAGTACACAGGGGGGCTACACCTTC,CASSTQGGYTF
15,NA,TRBJ2-7,NA,TRBV9,TGTGCCAGCAGCGTAGACGGTTATAGCTCCTACGAGCAGTACTTC,CASSVDGYSSYEQYF
16,NA,TRBJ1-1,NA,TRBV9,TGTGCCAGCAGCCCATCCGGACGGACTCTGAACACTGAAGCTTTCTTT,CASSPSGRTLNTEAFF
15,TRBD2,TRBJ2-2,NA,TRBV19,TGTGCCAGTACCTCCGGGACTAGTATGGCCGGGGAGCTGTTTTTT,CASTSGTSMAGELFF
11,NA,TRBJ2-7,NA,TRBV30,TGTGCCTGGAGTGTACTTTACGAGCAGTACTTC,CAWSVLYEQYF
11,NA,TRBJ2-7,NA,TRBV5-1,TGCGCCAGCAGTTCAAACTACGAGCAGTACTTC,CASSSNYEQYF
16,NA,TRBJ2-1,NA,TRBV6-6,TGTGCCACCAGGGGGGGGACCACACGTACCTACAATGAGCAGTTCTTC,CATRGGTTRTYNEQFF
17,TRBD2,TRBJ2-7,NA,TRBV7-2,TGTGCCAGCAGCTTAGTGGGGACTAGCCGGCTCTCCTACGAGCAGTACTTC,CASSLVGTSRLSYEQYF
15,NA,TRBJ1-1,NA,TRBV5-6,TGTGCCAGCAGCTTGGTCGGGGGATCGAACACTGAAGCTTTCTTT,CASSLVGGSNTEAFF
14,NA,TRBJ2-7,NA,TRBV19,TGTGCCAGTAGTATGGCGGGGCCCTCCTACGAGCAGTACTTC,CASSMAGPSYEQYF
14,NA,TRBJ2-7,NA,TRBV7-8,TGTGCCAGCAGCTTAAGCCTTAGCTCCTACGAGCAGTACTTC,CASSLSLSSYEQYF
14,NA,TRBJ1-1,NA,TRBV7-2,TGTGCCAGCAGCTTTGGCAGGGAGGTCACTGAAGCTTTCTTT,CASSFGREVTEAFF
17,NA,TRBJ2-7,NA,TRBV14,TGTGCCAGCAGCCAAGGTGTTGACAGGCCCTTTTCCTACGAGCAGTACTTC,CASSQGVDRPFSYEQYF
17,NA,TRBJ1-3,NA,TRBV12-1,TGTGCCAGCAGCTGGATAGGGGTTCGGGAGGCTGGAAACACCATATATTTT,CASSWIGVREAGNTIYF
14,NA,TRBJ1-1,NA,TRBV15,TGTGCCACCAGCAGAGGCTCGGGGAACACTGAAGCTTTCTTT,CATSRGSGNTEAFF
15,TRBD2,TRBJ2-7,NA,TRBV2,TGTGCCAGCAGAAGACTAGCGGGGGAATCCTACGAGCAGTACTTC,CASRRLAGESYEQYF
18,TRBD2,TRBJ2-7,NA,TRBV4-2,TGTGCCAGCAGCCAAGATCCGCCGACTAGCGGGACCGCCTACGAGCAGTACTTC,CASSQDPPTSGTAYEQYF
16,NA,TRBJ1-1,NA,TRBV11-2,TGTGCCAGCAGCTCCGTTGACAGGATCATGAACACTGAAGCTTTCTTT,CASSSVDRIMNTEAFF
11,NA,TRBJ1-1,NA,TRBV30,TGTGCCTGGACAGGGTGGACTGAAGCTTTCTTT,CAWTGWTEAFF
16,NA,TRBJ2-3,NA,TRBV27,TGTGCCAGCAGTCTTTTGCGGCGGGGAAGCACAGATACGCAGTATTTT,CASSLLRRGSTDTQYF
15,NA,TRBJ1-3,NA,TRBV5-1,TGCGCCAGCAGCTTGGCGGGGGTGGAAGGAAACACCATATATTTT,CASSLAGVEGNTIYF
15,TRBD1,TRBJ1-4,NA,TRBV30,TGTGCCTGGAGTGGGGGACAGGGGGCTTTTGAAAAACTGTTTTTT,CAWSGGQGAFEKLFF
15,TRBD1,TRBJ2-4,NA,TRBV7-9,TGTGCCAGCAGCTCGGGGACAGGGATAGCGGACATTCAGTACTTC,CASSSGTGIADIQYF
14,TRBD1,TRBJ1-5,NA,TRBV12-5,TGTGCTAGTTGCAACACAGGGGGCAATCAGCCCCAGCATTTT,CASCNTGGNQPQHF
15,TRBD1,TRBJ2-1,NA,TRBV11-1,TGTGCCAGCAGCTTAAGGGGGCTCTCCTACAATGAGCAGTTCTTC,CASSLRGLSYNEQFF
16,TRBD1,TRBJ1-5,NA,TRBV18,TGTGCCAGCTCACGATTCCGGGACAGTTCGAATCAGCCCCAGCATTTT,CASSRFRDSSNQPQHF